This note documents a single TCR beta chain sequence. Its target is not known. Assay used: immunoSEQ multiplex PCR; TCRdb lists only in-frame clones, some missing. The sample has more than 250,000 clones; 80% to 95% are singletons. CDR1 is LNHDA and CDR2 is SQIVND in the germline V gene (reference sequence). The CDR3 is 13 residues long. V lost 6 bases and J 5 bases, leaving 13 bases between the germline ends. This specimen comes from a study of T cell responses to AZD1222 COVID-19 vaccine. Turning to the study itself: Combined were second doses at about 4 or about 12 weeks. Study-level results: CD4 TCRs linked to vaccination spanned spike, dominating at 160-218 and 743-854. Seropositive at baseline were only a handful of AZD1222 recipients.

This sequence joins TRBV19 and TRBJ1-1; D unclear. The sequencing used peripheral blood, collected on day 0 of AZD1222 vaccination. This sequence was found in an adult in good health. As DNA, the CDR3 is TGTGCCAGTAGGTCACGGGGAGGAACTGAAGCTTTCTTT. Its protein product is CASRSRGGTEAFF. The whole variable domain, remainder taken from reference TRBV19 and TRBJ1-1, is DGGITQSPKYLFRKEGQNVTLSCEQNLNHDAMYWYRQDPGQGLRLIYYSQIVNDFQKGDIAEGYSVSREKKESFPLTVTSAQKNPTAFYLCASRSRGGTEAFFGQGTRLTVV.